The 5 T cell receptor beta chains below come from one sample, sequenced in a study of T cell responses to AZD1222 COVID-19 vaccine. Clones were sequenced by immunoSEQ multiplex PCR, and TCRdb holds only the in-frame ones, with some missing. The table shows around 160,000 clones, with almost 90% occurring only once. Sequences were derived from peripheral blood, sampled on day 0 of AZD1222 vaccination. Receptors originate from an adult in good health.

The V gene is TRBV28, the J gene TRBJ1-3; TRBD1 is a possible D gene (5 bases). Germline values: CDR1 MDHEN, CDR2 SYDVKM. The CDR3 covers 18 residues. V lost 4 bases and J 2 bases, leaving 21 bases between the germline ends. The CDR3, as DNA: TGTGCCAGCAGTTCATTGGGGGGGACCCAAACCACTGGAAACACCATATATTTT. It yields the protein CASSSLGGTQTTGNTIYF.

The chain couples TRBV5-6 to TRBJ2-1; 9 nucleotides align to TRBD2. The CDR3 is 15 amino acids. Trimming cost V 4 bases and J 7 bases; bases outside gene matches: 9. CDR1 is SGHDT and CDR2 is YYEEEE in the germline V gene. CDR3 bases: TGTGCCAGCAGCGGCGCGGGGGGGCTCGGGAATGAGCAGTTCTTC. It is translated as CASSGAGGLGNEQFF.

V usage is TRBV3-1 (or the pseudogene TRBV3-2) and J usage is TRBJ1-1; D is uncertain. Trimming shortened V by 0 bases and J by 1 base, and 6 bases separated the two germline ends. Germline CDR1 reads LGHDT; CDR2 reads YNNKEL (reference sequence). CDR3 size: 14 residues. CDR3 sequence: CASSQDGWNTEAFF. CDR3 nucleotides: TGTGCCAGCAGCCAAGATGGGTGGAACACTGAAGCTTTCTTT.

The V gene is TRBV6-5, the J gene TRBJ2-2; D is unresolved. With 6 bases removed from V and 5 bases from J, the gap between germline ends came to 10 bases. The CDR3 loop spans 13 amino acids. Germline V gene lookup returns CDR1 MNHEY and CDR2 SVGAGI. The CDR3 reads CASSLLSTGELFF. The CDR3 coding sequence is TGTGCCAGCAGCCTTCTGAGTACCGGGGAGCTGTTTTTT.

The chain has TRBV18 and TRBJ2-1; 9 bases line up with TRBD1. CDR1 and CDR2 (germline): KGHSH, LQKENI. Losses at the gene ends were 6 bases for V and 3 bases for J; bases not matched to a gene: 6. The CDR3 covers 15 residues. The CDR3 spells CASSPRDRVYNEQFF. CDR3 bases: TGTGCCAGCTCCCCCCGGGACAGGGTCTACAATGAGCAGTTCTTC.